This T cell receptor (beta chain) was found in a study of early stage breast cancer tumors. Sequencing was performed with immunoSEQ multiplex PCR; in TCRdb, only in-frame clones are kept and a portion is missing. The sample lists approximately 75,000 clones, 80% seen once, with around 4.7% in the top ten. In the case of this clone: The antigen is not known.

Study results and caveats: Commonly generated sequences made up most enriched TCRB sequences shared between patients. Tumor and normal breast were distinguished via blood comparison in about 90% of the 16 patients.

Germline V gene sequence: CDR1 SGHDT, CDR2 YYEEEE. This CDR3 spans 16 amino acids. V trimming: 4 bases; J trimming: 5 bases; junction bases outside the gene matches: 11. Material: blood. The chain couples TRBV5-6 to TRBJ2-3, with 9 bases fitting TRBD2. The source is a person aged 40 to 50 with breast cancer. The CDR3 region is CASSPLAGGQIDTQYF. In nucleotides, the CDR3 is TGTGCCAGCAGCCCTCTGGCGGGAGGGCAAATAGATACGCAGTATTTT.